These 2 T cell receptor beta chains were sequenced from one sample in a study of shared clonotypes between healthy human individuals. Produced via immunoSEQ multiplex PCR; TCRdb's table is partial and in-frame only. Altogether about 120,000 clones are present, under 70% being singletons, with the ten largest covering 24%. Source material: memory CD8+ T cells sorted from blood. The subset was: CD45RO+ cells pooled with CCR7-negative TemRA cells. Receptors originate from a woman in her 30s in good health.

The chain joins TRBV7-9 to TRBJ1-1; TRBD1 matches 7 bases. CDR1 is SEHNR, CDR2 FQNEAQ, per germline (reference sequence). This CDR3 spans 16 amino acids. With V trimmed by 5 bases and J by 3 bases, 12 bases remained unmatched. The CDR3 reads CASSNDRAGTYTEAFF. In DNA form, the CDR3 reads TGTGCCAGCAGCAATGACAGGGCGGGGACGTACACTGAAGCTTTCTTT. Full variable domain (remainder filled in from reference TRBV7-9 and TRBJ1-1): DTGVSQNPRHKITKRGQNVTFRCDPISEHNRLYWYRQTLGQGPEFLTYFQNEAQLEKSRLLSDRFSAERPKGSFSTLEIQRTEQGDSAMYLCASSNDRAGTYTEAFFGQGTRLTVV.

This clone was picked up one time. This chain's CDR3 is CAISEMRQGLDTEAFF. Here the CDR3 DNA reads TGTGCCATCAGTGAGATGAGACAGGGGCTGGACACTGAAGCTTTCTTT. The V call is TRBV10-3, the J call TRBJ1-1; TRBD1 aligns across 8 bases. CDR1 and CDR2 from the germline V gene are ENHRY and SYGVKD. CDR3 length: 16 residues. Losses at the gene ends were 2 bases for V and 3 bases for J; bases not matched to a gene: 8.